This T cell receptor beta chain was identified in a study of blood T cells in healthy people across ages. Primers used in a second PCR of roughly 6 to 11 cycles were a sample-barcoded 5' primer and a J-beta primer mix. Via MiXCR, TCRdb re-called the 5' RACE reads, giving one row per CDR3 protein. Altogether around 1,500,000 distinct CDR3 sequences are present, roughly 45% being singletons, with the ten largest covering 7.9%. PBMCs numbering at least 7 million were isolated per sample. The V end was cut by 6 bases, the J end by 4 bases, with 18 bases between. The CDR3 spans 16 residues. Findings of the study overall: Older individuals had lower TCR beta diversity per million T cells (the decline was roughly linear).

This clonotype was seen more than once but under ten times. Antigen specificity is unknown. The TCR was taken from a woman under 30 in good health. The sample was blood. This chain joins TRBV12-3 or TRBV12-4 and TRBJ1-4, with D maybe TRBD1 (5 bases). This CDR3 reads CASSSSRSGGNEKLFF. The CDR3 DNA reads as TGTGCCAGCAGCAGTAGCCGGTCGGGGGGTAATGAAAAACTGTTTTTT.